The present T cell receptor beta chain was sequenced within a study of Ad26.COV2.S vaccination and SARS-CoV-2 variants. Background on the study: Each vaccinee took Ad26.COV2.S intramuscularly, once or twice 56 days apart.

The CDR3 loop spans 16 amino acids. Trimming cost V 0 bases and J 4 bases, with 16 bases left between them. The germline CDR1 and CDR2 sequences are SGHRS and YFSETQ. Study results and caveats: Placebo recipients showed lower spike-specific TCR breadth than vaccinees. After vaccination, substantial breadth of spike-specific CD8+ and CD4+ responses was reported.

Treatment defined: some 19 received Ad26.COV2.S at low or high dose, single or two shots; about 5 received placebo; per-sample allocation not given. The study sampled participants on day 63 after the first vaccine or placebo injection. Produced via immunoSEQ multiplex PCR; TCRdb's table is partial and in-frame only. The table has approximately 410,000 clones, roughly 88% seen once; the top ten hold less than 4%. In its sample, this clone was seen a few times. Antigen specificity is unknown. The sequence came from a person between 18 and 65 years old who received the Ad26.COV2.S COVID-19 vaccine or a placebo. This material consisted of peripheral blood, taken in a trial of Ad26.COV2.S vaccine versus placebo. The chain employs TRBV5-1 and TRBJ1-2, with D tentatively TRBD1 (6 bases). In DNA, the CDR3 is TGCGCCAGCAGCTTGGACAGGGCACCTCTCCTCTATGGCTACACCTTC. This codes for CASSLDRAPLLYGYTF.